These 16 T cell receptor beta chains were all obtained from the same sample, sequenced in a study of T cell changes during pregnancy in multiple sclerosis. Only in-frame clones appear in the TCRdb table, and some are missing; sequencing was by immunoSEQ multiplex PCR. The repertoire includes about 60,000 clones, around 93% of them detected once, and about 0.93% sits in the top ten. The input for sequencing was peripheral blood, taken in the first trimester of pregnancy. These receptors were obtained from a female donor with multiple sclerosis, enrolled in a pregnancy study.

The V call is TRBV5-4, the J call TRBJ2-7, with 9 bases that match TRBD1. CDR1 and CDR2 from the germline V gene are SGHNT and YYREEE (reference sequence). Unmatched junction bases numbered 16, after V lost 7 bases and J lost 5 bases. This CDR3 has 16 amino acids. This CDR3 reads CASRSARDRDKDEQYF. CDR3 nucleotides: TGTGCCAGCCGCTCCGCCCGGGACAGGGATAAAGACGAGCAGTACTTC.

The chain employs TRBV5-4 and TRBJ2-1; D remains unclear. The V and J ends lost 5 bases and 8 bases respectively, with 8 bases between them. CDR1 SGHNT and CDR2 YYREEE come from the germline V gene (reference sequence). This CDR3 comprises 11 residues. The CDR3 nucleotides are TGTGCCAGCAGGACTTATGATGAGCAGTTCTTC. Its protein product is CASRTYDEQFF. Combining the CDR3 with reference TRBV5-4 and TRBJ2-1 gives the whole variable domain ETGVTQSPTHLIKTRGQQVTLRCSSQSGHNTVSWYQQALGQGPQFIFQYYREEENGRGNFPPRFSGLQFPNYSSELNVNALELDDSALYLCASRTYDEQFFGPGTRLTVL.

The chain employs TRBV4-3 and TRBJ2-7, with D tentatively TRBD1 (6 bases). Looked up from germline, CDR1 is LGHNA and CDR2 is YSLEER. The CDR3 is 15 residues long. The V end was cut by 1 base, the J end by 5 bases, with 15 bases between. The DNA for the CDR3 is TGCGCCAGCAGCCAAGCAGACTGGGCAGGGGACGAGCAGTACTTC. Its translation is CASSQADWAGDEQYF.

This clone appeared once. The chain combines TRBV6-1 with TRBJ2-2; TRBD2 matches at 8 bases. The CDR3 extends over 15 amino acids. Germline V gene data show CDR1 as MNHNS and CDR2 as SASEGT. Trimming removed 0 bases from V and 5 bases from J; junction bases left unmatched: 2. The CDR3 sequence is CASSEAAGETGELFF. CDR3 DNA sequence: TGTGCCAGCAGTGAAGCAGCGGGGGAGACCGGGGAGCTGTTTTTT.

This chain joins TRBV15 and TRBJ2-7, with 7 bases that match TRBD1. J was trimmed by 3 bases and V by 5 bases; bases with no gene match: 10. The CDR3 length is 15 residues. Germline V gene sequence: CDR1 LNHNV, CDR2 YYDKDF (reference sequence). CDR3 DNA sequence: TGTGCCACCAGCGTCCGGACAGGTAGTCACTACGAGCAGTACTTC. Amino acids: CATSVRTGSHYEQYF.

V is TRBV10-2 and J is TRBJ2-7; a possible D gene is TRBD1 (6 bases). V was shortened by 10 bases and J by 3 bases, with 10 bases between the two germline ends. The CDR3 sequence is 11 residues long. Germline V gives CDR1 WSHSY, CDR2 SAAADI. The CDR3 region has the DNA TGCGCCACGTTACAGGGCTACGAGCAGTACTTC. Residues: CATLQGYEQYF.

This chain connects TRBV10-2 to TRBJ2-2, with 10 bases matching TRBD2. The length of the CDR3 is 15 residues. With V trimmed by 6 bases and J by 7 bases, 8 bases remained unmatched. Germline CDR1 WSHSY, CDR2 SAAADI. The CDR3 here is CASRGAGGLGGELFF. The CDR3 DNA follows: TGCGCCAGCAGGGGAGCGGGGGGGCTTGGCGGGGAGCTGTTTTTT.

The CDR3 DNA follows: TGTGCCAGCAGCTCCCGGCCGGGACAGAAAGTGTATGGCTACACCTTC. Its protein product is CASSSRPGQKVYGYTF. The V and J genes are TRBV9 and TRBJ1-2; TRBD1 agrees at 7 bases. CDR3 size: 16 residues. Germline CDR1 is SGDLS and CDR2 is YYNGEE. V shed 4 bases, J shed 5 bases, and the junction held 14 bases outside the gene matches. The full variable domain, with the rest looked up from reference TRBV9 and TRBJ1-2, is DSGVTQTPKHLITATGQRVTLRCSPRSGDLSVYWYQQSLDQGLQFLIQYYNGEERAKGNILERFSAQQFPDLHSELNLSSLELGDSALYFCASSSRPGQKVYGYTFGSGTRLTVV.

This chain connects TRBV29-1 to TRBJ1-1; D is perhaps TRBD1 (5 bases). This CDR3 spans 11 amino acids. The germline V gene encodes CDR1 SQVTM and CDR2 ANQGSEA. The V gene lost 7 bases and the J gene lost 10 bases, with 16 bases spanning the gap. The CDR3 loop reads CSDGGVGGAFF. Written as DNA, the CDR3 is TGCAGCGACGGAGGGGTTGGGGGAGCTTTCTTT.

V gene TRBV7-3 combines with J gene TRBJ2-3, with TRBD2 identical over 13 bases. The J segment lost 2 bases and the V segment lost 3 bases, leaving 2 bases of the junction unmatched. Per the germline V gene, CDR1 is SGHTA and CDR2 is FQGTGA. There are 16 residues in the CDR3. The CDR3: CASSLGLAGTTDTQYF. CDR3 coding DNA: TGTGCCAGCAGCTTGGGACTAGCGGGGACCACAGATACGCAGTATTTT.

The rearrangement uses TRBV29-1 and TRBJ1-4; 7 nucleotides line up with TRBD1. The germline CDR1 and CDR2 sequences are SQVTM and ANQGSEA. The ends lost 6 bases at V and 7 bases at J; junction bases unmatched: 8. The CDR3 loop spans 13 amino acids. CDR3 sequence: CSVLRGYGEKLFF. The CDR3 bases are TGCAGCGTCCTCAGGGGGTACGGTGAAAAACTGTTTTTT. The whole variable domain, filled in from reference TRBV29-1 and TRBJ1-4, reads SAVISQKPSRDICQRGTSLTIQCQVDSQVTMMFWYRQQPGQSLTLIATANQGSEATYESGFVIDKFPISRPNLTFSTLTVSNMSPEDSSIYLCSVLRGYGEKLFFGSGTQLSVL.

V gene TRBV25-1 combines with J gene TRBJ1-4; 10 bases map to TRBD1. V gave up 4 bases and J gave up 7 bases; unmatched junction bases: 9. The CDR3 covers 16 residues. Looked up from germline, CDR1 is MGHDK and CDR2 is SYGVNS. The CDR3 loop is CASSGTRDRGIEKLFF. The CDR3, as DNA: TGTGCCAGCAGTGGGACCCGGGACAGGGGAATTGAAAAACTGTTTTTT.

The table lists this clone with a count of one. The rearrangement uses TRBV5-1 and TRBJ1-3; 9 bases match TRBD1. CDR1 and CDR2 (germline): SGHRS, YFSETQ. This CDR3 contains 18 residues. The ends lost 2 bases at V and 4 bases at J; junction bases unmatched: 13. Written as DNA, the CDR3 is TGCGCCAGCAGCTTAGACCCGGGACAGGGATCCGGGGGAAACACCATATATTTT. It codes for CASSLDPGQGSGGNTIYF.

This clone was detected only once. CDR3 nucleotides: TGTGCCAGCTCACCGGGGACAGGGACTAGCACAGATACGCAGTATTTT. This gives the protein CASSPGTGTSTDTQYF. J is TRBJ2-3 and V is TRBV18; 9 bases map to TRBD1. This CDR3 has 16 amino acids. The V segment lost 3 bases and the J segment 0 bases; nucleotides outside the gene matches: 4. Germline CDR1 reads KGHSH; CDR2 reads LQKENI.

The rearrangement joins TRBV6-1 to TRBJ1-2, with a possible D match to TRBD1 (6 bases). The germline gives CDR1 MNHNS, CDR2 SASEGT. The CDR3 is 17 residues long. V was clipped by 2 bases and J by 6 bases, with 22 bases between them. The CDR3 sequence: CASSEFETGGASDGYTF. The CDR3 DNA follows: TGTGCCAGCAGTGAATTTGAAACGGGGGGCGCGTCCGATGGCTACACCTTC.

The count of this clone is one. V usage is TRBV5-6 and J usage is TRBJ2-3, with a tentative D call TRBD1 (6 bases). The CDR3 spans 16 residues. V gave up 0 bases and J gave up 1 base, with 12 bases separating them. Germline V CDR1 and CDR2: SGHDT, YYEEEE. The CDR3 sequence is CASSLALQGGTDTQYF. In nucleotides, the CDR3 is TGTGCCAGCAGCTTGGCCCTACAGGGAGGCACAGATACGCAGTATTTT.